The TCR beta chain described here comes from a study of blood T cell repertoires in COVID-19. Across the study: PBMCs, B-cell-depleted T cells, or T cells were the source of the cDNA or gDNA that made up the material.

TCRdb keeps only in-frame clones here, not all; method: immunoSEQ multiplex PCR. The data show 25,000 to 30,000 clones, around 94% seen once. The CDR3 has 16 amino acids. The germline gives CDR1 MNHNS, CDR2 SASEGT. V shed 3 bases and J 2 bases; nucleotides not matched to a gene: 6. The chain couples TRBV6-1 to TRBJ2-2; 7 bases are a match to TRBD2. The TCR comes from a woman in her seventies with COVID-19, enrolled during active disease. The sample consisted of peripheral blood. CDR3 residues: CASSDEAGVNTGELFF. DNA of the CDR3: TGTGCCAGCAGTGACGAGGCGGGAGTCAACACCGGGGAGCTGTTTTTT.